This T cell receptor beta chain was sequenced during a study of Ad26.COV2.S vaccination and SARS-CoV-2 variants. Overall study context: Administration of Ad26.COV2.S was intramuscular, either once or twice 56 days apart.

Profiled with immunoSEQ multiplex PCR; TCRdb holds only in-frame clones, not every one. The data contain hundreds of thousands of clones, around 90% of them singletons. Findings and limits, study-wide: The placebo group had lower spike-specific TCR breadth than the vaccine recipients did. Non-spike TCR breadth did not differ much between vaccine and placebo recipients.

As to this clone: Antigen unknown.

Germline loops: CDR1 LGHDT, CDR2 YNNKEL (reference sequence). Losses at the gene ends were 4 bases for V and 6 bases for J; bases not matched to a gene: 9. CDR3 length equals 15 residues. Sample treatment: roughly 19 received Ad26.COV2.S at low or high dose, single or two shots; roughly five received placebo; per-sample allocation not given. Material that was analyzed had been drawn on day 63 after the first vaccine or placebo injection. This TCR came from a person between 18 and 60 years old who received the Ad26.COV2.S COVID-19 vaccine or a placebo. The chain joins TRBV3-1 (or the pseudogene TRBV3-2) to TRBJ2-3; 8 nucleotides line up with TRBD2. This sample comprised peripheral blood, obtained in a trial of Ad26.COV2.S vaccine versus placebo. The CDR3 nucleotides are TGTGCCAGCAGCCCCAGCGGGAGTTTGATGGATACGCAGTATTTT. It translates to CASSPSGSLMDTQYF.